These 9 T cell receptor beta chains share one sample of origin, sequenced in a study of glioma-infiltrating T cells after dendritic cell vaccination. Repertoires were generated with immunoSEQ multiplex PCR, while TCRdb's copy carries only in-frame clones and drops some. This sample has some 46,000 clones, with 89% found just once. The sample's time point: after dendritic cell vaccination, including at tumor progression/relapse. The material sequenced was blood, taken after dendritic cell vaccination. The source is a human donor with glioblastoma.

This clone turned up a few times. The chain carries TRBV15 and TRBJ1-2, with D perhaps matching TRBD1 (6 bases). This CDR3 comprises 13 residues. V lost 4 bases and J 9 bases, leaving 15 bases between the germline ends. In germline, CDR1 is LNHNV, CDR2 YYDKDF (reference sequence). The CDR3 DNA reads as TGTGCCACCAGCATACAAGCAGGGGATAGCTACACCTTC. Translated: CATSIQAGDSYTF.

CDR3 residues: CASTRAGVIYEQYF. The DNA for the CDR3 is TGTGCCAGCACCCGAGCGGGAGTGATATACGAGCAGTACTTC. V gene TRBV13 combines with J gene TRBJ2-7, with 8 bases that match TRBD2. The CDR3 covers 14 residues. V dropped 7 bases and J dropped 4; count of bases not matched to a gene: 9. Per germline, CDR1 PRHDT and CDR2 FYEKMQ (reference sequence).

This chain uses TRBV19 with TRBJ2-1, with D perhaps TRBD2 (5 bases). The CDR3 totals 13 residues. V shed 8 bases and J shed 2 bases, with 10 bases lying between them. The germline gives CDR1 LNHDA, CDR2 SQIVND (reference sequence). The CDR3 region has the DNA TGTGCCAGTCGACGAGGGACCTACAATGAGCAGTTCTTC. Its translation: CASRRGTYNEQFF.

J is TRBJ1-5 and V is TRBV28; D gene unclear. This CDR3 spans 13 amino acids. The germline V and J ends were trimmed by 3 bases and 4 bases, with 7 bases remaining between them. CDR1 and CDR2 (germline): MDHEN, SYDVKM. The CDR3 nucleotides are TGTGCCAGCAGTTTTTTCCCAAATCAGCCCCAGCATTTT. Translated, it gives CASSFFPNQPQHF.

The chain is built from TRBV10-3 and TRBJ2-6, with 10 bases fitting TRBD1. This CDR3 comprises 18 residues. V lost 7 bases, J lost 0 bases, and 9 bases stayed unmatched. Germline-derived CDR1 and CDR2 are ENHRY and SYGVKD. The CDR3 protein is CAIKGQGTRHSGANVLTF. CDR3 nucleotides: TGTGCCATCAAGGGACAGGGGACCAGACACTCTGGGGCCAACGTCCTGACTTTC.

This clone has a single count. J is TRBJ2-7 and V is TRBV9, with 9 bases aligning to TRBD2. The CDR3 spans 15 residues. Per the germline V gene, CDR1 is SGDLS and CDR2 is YYNGEE. Trimming removed 0 bases from V and 4 bases from J; junction bases left unmatched: 5. CDR3 DNA: TGTGCCAGCAGCGTAGCGGCCAGCGGGAGGTACGAGCAGTACTTC. Translated, it gives CASSVAASGRYEQYF.

The chain has TRBV5-4 and TRBJ2-7; 7 nucleotides match TRBD1. The CDR3 loop spans 11 amino acids. CDR1 SGHNT and CDR2 YYREEE come from the germline V gene (reference sequence). The junction had 1 base not matched to a gene; V was cut back by 7 bases and J by 3 bases. CDR3 sequence reads: CASRQGYEQYF. CDR3 bases: TGTGCCAGCCGACAGGGCTACGAGCAGTACTTC.

V usage is TRBV10-3 and J usage is TRBJ2-1; 7 bases map to TRBD2. V was clipped by 3 bases and J by 5 bases; unmatched bases: 7. The CDR3 totals 15 residues. Germline CDR1 ENHRY, CDR2 SYGVKD. CDR3 coding DNA: TGTGCCATCAGTGACGCAAGCGGGACTGACAATGAGCAGTTCTTC. Protein product: CAISDASGTDNEQFF.

This chain connects TRBV4-3 to TRBJ2-7, with D possibly TRBD1 on 7 matching bases. V was clipped by 0 bases and J by 4 bases, with 13 bases between them. The germline CDR1 and CDR2 sequences are LGHNA and YSLEER. CDR3 size: 15 residues. The CDR3 here is CASSQDLQGRYEQYF. The CDR3 nucleotides read TGCGCCAGCAGCCAAGATTTACAGGGGAGGTACGAGCAGTACTTC.